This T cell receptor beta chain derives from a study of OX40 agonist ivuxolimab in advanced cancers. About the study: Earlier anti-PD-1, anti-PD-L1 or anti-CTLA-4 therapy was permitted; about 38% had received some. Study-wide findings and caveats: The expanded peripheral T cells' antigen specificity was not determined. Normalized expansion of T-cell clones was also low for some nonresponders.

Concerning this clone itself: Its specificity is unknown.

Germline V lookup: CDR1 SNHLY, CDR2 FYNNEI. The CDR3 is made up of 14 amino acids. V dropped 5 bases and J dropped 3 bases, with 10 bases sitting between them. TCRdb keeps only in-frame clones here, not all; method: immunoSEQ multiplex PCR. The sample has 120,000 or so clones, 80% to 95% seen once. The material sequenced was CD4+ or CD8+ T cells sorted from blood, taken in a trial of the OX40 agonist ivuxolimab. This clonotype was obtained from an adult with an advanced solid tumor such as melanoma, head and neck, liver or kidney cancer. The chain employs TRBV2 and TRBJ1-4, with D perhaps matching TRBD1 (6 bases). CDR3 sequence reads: CASSTQGSNEKLFF. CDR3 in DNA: TGTGCCAGCAGTACCCAGGGGTCTAATGAAAAACTGTTTTTT.